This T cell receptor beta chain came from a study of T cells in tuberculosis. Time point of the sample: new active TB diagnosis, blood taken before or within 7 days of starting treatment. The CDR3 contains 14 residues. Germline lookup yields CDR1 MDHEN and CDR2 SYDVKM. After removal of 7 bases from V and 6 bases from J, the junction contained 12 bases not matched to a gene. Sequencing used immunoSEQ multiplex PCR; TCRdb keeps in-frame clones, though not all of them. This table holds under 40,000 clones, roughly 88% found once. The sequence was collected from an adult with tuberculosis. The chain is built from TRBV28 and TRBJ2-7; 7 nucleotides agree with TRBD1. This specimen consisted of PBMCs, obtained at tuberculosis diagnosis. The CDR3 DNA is TGTGCCAGCACCCTGGCAGGGGGTGTGTCCGAGCAGTACTTC. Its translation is CASTLAGGVSEQYF.